Listed here is a single T cell receptor beta chain. Germline values: CDR1 SGHRS, CDR2 YFSETQ. With 1 base removed from V and 7 bases from J, the gap between germline ends came to 9 bases. The CDR3 is 13 amino acids. The source of the sample is a study of shared clonotypes between healthy human individuals. Sequencing was performed with immunoSEQ multiplex PCR; in TCRdb, only in-frame clones are kept and a portion is missing. The sample has hundreds of thousands of clones; around 73% are singletons. Sequencing was performed on memory CD4+ T cells sorted from blood. The subset denotes: CD45RA-negative fraction. The rearrangement uses TRBV5-1 and TRBJ1-5; the D gene is possibly TRBD1 (6 bases). This clonotype originated in a woman in her 30s in good health. This chain's CDR3 is CASSLLGAQPQHF. The CDR3 nucleotides read TGCGCCAGCAGCTTGCTGGGGGCCCAGCCCCAGCATTTT.